The 23 T cell receptor beta chains given below trace back to one sample, sequenced in a study of T cell responses to AZD1222 COVID-19 vaccine. Produced via immunoSEQ multiplex PCR; TCRdb's table is partial and in-frame only. The profile shows around 130,000 clones, roughly 87% of them singletons. The material was peripheral blood, obtained 28 days after the second AZD1222 dose. The receptors stem from an adult who received the AZD1222 COVID-19 vaccine.

The chain employs TRBV4-1 and TRBJ2-7; D is uncertain. The CDR3 spans 15 residues. CDR1 and CDR2 (germline): MGHRA, YSYEKL. Trimming pared 2 bases from V and 4 bases from J, leaving 15 bases between. Here the CDR3 reads CASSQRSDSGYEQYF. The DNA for the CDR3 is TGCGCCAGCAGCCAAAGGTCAGATTCTGGATACGAGCAGTACTTC.

The J gene is TRBJ2-3, the V gene TRBV7-6; a possible D gene is TRBD1 (6 bases). This CDR3 is built from 15 residues. V was cut by 5 bases and J by 3 bases, with 15 bases left in between. CDR1 SGHVS and CDR2 FNYEAQ come from the germline V gene. The CDR3 DNA reads TGTGCCAGCAGCCCCCTCGGACAGCAAACAGATACGCAGTATTTT. It specifies CASSPLGQQTDTQYF.

The V call is TRBV6-5, the J call TRBJ1-2, with 7 nucleotides matching TRBD1. Germline-derived CDR1 and CDR2 are MNHEY and SVGAGI. CDR3 length: 15 residues. V lost 5 bases, J lost 8 bases, and 14 bases stayed unmatched. CDR3 in DNA: TGTGCCAGCAGTCCCCCGGGACAGCCCTTTTGGGGCTACACCTTC. Protein product: CASSPPGQPFWGYTF.

This chain links TRBV30 with TRBJ1-1; TRBD1 matches 10 bases. Unmatched junction bases numbered 11, after V lost 3 bases and J lost 4 bases. The CDR3 covers 16 residues. Germline CDR1 reads GTSNPN; CDR2 reads SVGIG (reference sequence). The CDR3 sequence: CAWRTGGAGWSTEAFF. Written as DNA, the CDR3 is TGTGCCTGGAGGACAGGGGGCGCCGGGTGGAGCACTGAAGCTTTCTTT.

The J gene is TRBJ1-1, the V gene TRBV18, with D maybe TRBD1 (5 bases). Trimming left V 3 bases short and J 5 bases short, with 10 bases between. This CDR3 comprises 13 residues. The V gene's germline CDR1 is KGHSH and CDR2 LQKENI. The CDR3 sequence: CASSPWGGTEAFF. CDR3 bases: TGTGCCAGCTCACCCTGGGGGGGGACTGAAGCTTTCTTT.

This clone showed up just once. V gene TRBV2 combines with J gene TRBJ1-1; D is unresolved. There are 13 residues in the CDR3. V lost 8 bases and J 0 bases, leaving 10 bases between the germline ends. Germline V gene sequence: CDR1 SNHLY, CDR2 FYNNEI. The CDR3 DNA sequence: TGTGCCAGCCAGGACCGGATGAACACTGAAGCTTTCTTT. The encoded protein is CASQDRMNTEAFF.

The J gene is TRBJ1-1, the V gene TRBV5-1; unclear D gene. V was pared by 0 bases and J by 3 bases, with 12 bases between. Germline loops: CDR1 SGHRS, CDR2 YFSETQ. The CDR3 loop spans 15 amino acids. CDR3 nucleotides: TGCGCCAGCAGCTTGGTCCGGGCTTCGGACACTGAAGCTTTCTTT. Its protein is CASSLVRASDTEAFF.

J is TRBJ1-2 and V is TRBV7-8, with 9 positions matching TRBD1. The junction had 12 bases not matched to a gene; V was cut back by 6 bases and J by 7 bases. The CDR3 consists of 15 residues. Per germline, CDR1 SGHVS and CDR2 FQNEAQ. The CDR3, as DNA: TGTGCCAGCAGTCAACAGGGGGCAGAAAGGGGTGGCTACACCTTC. Protein product: CASSQQGAERGGYTF.

This clone was counted once. The genes are TRBV30 and TRBJ1-6, with D tentatively TRBD1 (6 bases). This CDR3 contains 12 residues. CDR1 GTSNPN and CDR2 SVGIG come from the germline V gene (reference sequence). The germline V and J ends were trimmed by 2 bases and 11 bases, with 10 bases remaining between them. The CDR3 region is CAWSSPGAPLHF. CDR3 nucleotide sequence: TGTGCCTGGAGTTCACCAGGGGCACCCCTCCACTTT.

This chain connects TRBV5-1 to TRBJ2-5; 12 bases are shared with TRBD2. V was pared by 4 bases and J by 4 bases, with 2 bases of the junction left unmatched. CDR1 SGHRS and CDR2 YFSETQ come from the germline V gene. This CDR3 contains 14 residues. CDR3 DNA sequence: TGCGCCAGCAGCGTGACTAGCGGGAGAGAGACCCAGTACTTC. This translates into CASSVTSGRETQYF.

V and J are TRBV6-5 and TRBJ1-1, with a possible D match to TRBD1 (6 bases). This CDR3 comprises 14 residues. Per germline, CDR1 MNHEY and CDR2 SVGAGI. The germline V and J ends were trimmed by 7 bases and 0 bases, with 12 bases remaining between them. CDR3 sequence reads: CASKGEIMNTEAFF. The CDR3 nucleotides are TGTGCCAGCAAGGGGGAAATCATGAACACTGAAGCTTTCTTT.

V is TRBV29-1 and J is TRBJ1-1, with D tentatively TRBD1 (6 bases). Germline CDR1 is SQVTM and CDR2 is ANQGSEA. Trimming left V 7 bases short and J 1 base short, with 13 bases between. This CDR3 is built from 13 residues. As DNA, the CDR3 is TGCAGCGCACGATGGGGGCCGAACACTGAAGCTTTCTTT. Residues: CSARWGPNTEAFF.

The rearrangement joins TRBV11-2 to TRBJ1-1; D gene unclear. CDR1 is SGHAT, CDR2 FQNNGV, per germline. The CDR3 extends over 13 amino acids. The germline V and J ends were trimmed by 5 bases and 1 base, with 8 bases remaining between them. Here the CDR3 reads CASSPVWNTEAFF. The CDR3 bases are TGTGCCAGCAGCCCCGTTTGGAACACTGAAGCTTTCTTT. Combining the CDR3 with reference TRBV11-2 and TRBJ1-1 gives the whole variable domain EAGVAQSPRYKIIEKRQSVAFWCNPISGHATLYWYQQILGQGPKLLIQFQNNGVVDDSQLPKDRFSAERLKGVDSTLKIQPAKLEDSAVYLCASSPVWNTEAFFGQGTRLTVV.

The CDR3 nucleotides are TGTGCCAGCAGCTCCACCTCGAAGTACGAGCAGTACTTC. Its translation: CASSSTSKYEQYF. The chain carries TRBV7-2 and TRBJ2-7; D uncertain. This CDR3 has 13 amino acids. Germline V CDR1 and CDR2: SGHTA, FQGNSA. V was cut by 4 bases and J by 4 bases, with 11 bases left in between. Complete variable domain (other parts from reference TRBV7-2 and TRBJ2-7): GAGVSQSPSNKVTEKGKDVELRCDPISGHTALYWYRQSLGQGLEFLIYFQGNSAPDKSGLPSDRFSAERTGGSVSTLTIQRTQQEDSAVYLCASSSTSKYEQYFGPGTRLTVT.

V and J are TRBV4-1 and TRBJ2-1, with D possibly being TRBD2 (5 bases). Trimming shortened V by 1 base and J by 13 bases, and 14 bases separated the two germline ends. This CDR3 has 13 residues. Germline V gives CDR1 MGHRA, CDR2 YSYEKL. The CDR3 is CASSQASFEGQFF. The CDR3, as DNA: TGCGCCAGCAGCCAAGCCTCTTTCGAGGGACAGTTCTTC.

This clone is medium-sized by share. The chain links TRBV13 to TRBJ2-2; unclear D gene. The CDR3 covers 14 residues. Between the trimmed V and J ends, which lost 2 bases and 1 base, there was a span of 5 bases. Germline loops: CDR1 PRHDT, CDR2 FYEKMQ (reference sequence). The CDR3, as DNA: TGTGCCAGCAGCTTAATGGAGAACACCGGGGAGCTGTTTTTT. Translating gives CASSLMENTGELFF.

The chain links TRBV6-5 to TRBJ1-5; D is perhaps TRBD1 (6 bases). The CDR3 spans 13 residues. Trimming took off 5 bases at V and 7 bases at J, with 12 bases between the two ends. CDR1 and CDR2 (germline): MNHEY, SVGAGI. The CDR3 region is CASSTGFGQPQHF. CDR3 sequence (DNA): TGTGCCAGCAGTACAGGGTTCGGGCAGCCCCAGCATTTT.

The gene calls are TRBV11-2 and TRBJ2-5; the D is unclear. Germline values: CDR1 SGHAT, CDR2 FQNNGV. The germline V and J ends were trimmed by 1 base and 0 bases, with 9 bases remaining between them. CDR3 size: 15 residues. In DNA form, the CDR3 reads TGTGCCAGCAGCTTAGGGCCACTAAACCAAGAGACCCAGTACTTC. It specifies CASSLGPLNQETQYF.

The chain carries TRBV4-3 and TRBJ1-6, with a tentative D call TRBD1 (5 bases). The CDR3 is 15 residues long. Germline CDR1 and CDR2: LGHNA and YSLEER. V gave up 2 bases and J gave up 5 bases, with 10 bases separating them. In DNA form, the CDR3 reads TGCGCCAGCAGCCAAAGGGTAGGGGATAATTCACCCCTCCACTTT. Protein product: CASSQRVGDNSPLHF.

V gene TRBV29-1 combines with J gene TRBJ1-1; D not certain. The CDR3 runs 10 residues. Germline CDR1 is SQVTM and CDR2 is ANQGSEA. V was trimmed by 7 bases and J by 1 base, leaving 4 bases between them. CDR3 protein: CSGQNTEAFF. The DNA of the CDR3 is TGCAGCGGCCAGAACACTGAAGCTTTCTTT. The full variable domain, with the rest looked up from reference TRBV29-1 and TRBJ1-1, is SAVISQKPSRDICQRGTSLTIQCQVDSQVTMMFWYRQQPGQSLTLIATANQGSEATYESGFVIDKFPISRPNLTFSTLTVSNMSPEDSSIYLCSGQNTEAFFGQGTRLTVV.

This clone was counted once. The rearrangement links TRBV15 to TRBJ2-1; 7 bases line up with TRBD2. With 0 bases clipped from V and 7 bases from J, the junction kept 9 bases outside the gene matches. The CDR3 is made up of 16 amino acids. Looked up from germline, CDR1 is LNHNV and CDR2 is YYDKDF (reference sequence). CDR3 sequence reads: CATSRDRAGVRNEQFF. CDR3 DNA sequence: TGTGCCACCAGCAGAGATCGGGCGGGAGTGCGTAATGAGCAGTTCTTC.

The chain joins TRBV6-5 to TRBJ1-6; D not resolved. The V end was cut by 0 bases, the J end by 9 bases, with 12 bases between. The germline V gene encodes CDR1 MNHEY and CDR2 SVGAGI. There are 15 residues in the CDR3. The CDR3 DNA follows: TGTGCCAGCAGTTACTCCGGGGTAACCGGTTCACCCCTCCACTTT. Protein: CASSYSGVTGSPLHF.

This chain uses TRBV7-8 with TRBJ2-5; D is perhaps TRBD2 (5 bases). The germline gives CDR1 SGHVS, CDR2 FQNEAQ. The V end lost 2 bases, the J end lost 2 bases, and 9 bases lay between the germline ends. There are 14 residues in the CDR3. The CDR3 protein is CASSLSSSQETQYF. The CDR3 DNA follows: TGTGCCAGCAGCTTATCTAGCAGTCAAGAGACCCAGTACTTC. Drawing the rest from reference TRBV7-8 and TRBJ2-5, the complete variable domain is GAGVSQSPRYKVAKRGQDVALRCDPISGHVSLFWYQQALGQGPEFLTYFQNEAQLDKSGLPSDRFFAERPEGSVSTLKIQRTQQEDSAVYLCASSLSSSQETQYFGPGTRLLVL.